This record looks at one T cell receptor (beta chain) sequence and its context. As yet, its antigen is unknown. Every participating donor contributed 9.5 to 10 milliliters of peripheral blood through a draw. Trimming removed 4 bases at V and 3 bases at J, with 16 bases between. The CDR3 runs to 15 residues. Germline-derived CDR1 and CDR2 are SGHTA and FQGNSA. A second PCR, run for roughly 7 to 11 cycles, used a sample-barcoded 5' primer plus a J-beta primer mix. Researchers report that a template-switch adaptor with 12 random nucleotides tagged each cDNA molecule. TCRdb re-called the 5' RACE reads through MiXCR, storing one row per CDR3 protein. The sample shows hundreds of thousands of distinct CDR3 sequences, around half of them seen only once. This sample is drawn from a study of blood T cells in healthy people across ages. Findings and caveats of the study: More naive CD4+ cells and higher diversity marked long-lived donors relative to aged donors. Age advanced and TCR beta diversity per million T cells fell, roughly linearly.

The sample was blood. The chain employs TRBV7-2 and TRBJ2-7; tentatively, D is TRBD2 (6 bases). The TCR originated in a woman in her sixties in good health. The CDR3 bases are TGTGCCAGCAGCTCCGTGGAGGGTCTAGGCTACGAGCAGTACTTC. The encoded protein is CASSSVEGLGYEQYF.